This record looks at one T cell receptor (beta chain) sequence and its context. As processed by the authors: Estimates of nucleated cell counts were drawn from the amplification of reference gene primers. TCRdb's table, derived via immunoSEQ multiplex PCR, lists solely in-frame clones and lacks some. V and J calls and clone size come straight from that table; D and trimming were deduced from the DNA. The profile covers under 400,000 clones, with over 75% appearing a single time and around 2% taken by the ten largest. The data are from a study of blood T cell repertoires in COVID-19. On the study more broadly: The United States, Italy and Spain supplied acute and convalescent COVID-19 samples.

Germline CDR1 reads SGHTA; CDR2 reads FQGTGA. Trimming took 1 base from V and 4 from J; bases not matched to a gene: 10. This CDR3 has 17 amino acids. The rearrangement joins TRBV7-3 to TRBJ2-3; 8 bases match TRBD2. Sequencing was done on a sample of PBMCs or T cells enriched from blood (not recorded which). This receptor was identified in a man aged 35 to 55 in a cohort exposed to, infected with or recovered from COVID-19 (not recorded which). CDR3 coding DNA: TGTGCCAGCAGCTTAAGGGGAGAGCGGGAGACCCCAGATACGCAGTATTTT. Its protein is CASSLRGERETPDTQYF.